This T cell receptor beta chain is from a study of T-cell reconstitution after alpha-beta-depleted transplantation in children. Germline trimming cut 5 bases from V and 8 bases from J; bases unmatched to any gene: 14. Germline V gene sequence: CDR1 KGHDR, CDR2 SFDVKD. The CDR3 length is 16 residues. Unique molecular identifiers were incorporated during preparation of the TCRbeta library. TCRdb re-called the PCR reads with MiXCR, one entry per CDR3 protein. The sample shows approximately 640,000 distinct CDR3 sequences, around 17% of them seen only once. In this sample, this clonotype turned up a few times.

The gene calls are TRBV24-1 and TRBJ1-2; 9 nucleotides line up with TRBD1. The TCR comes from a human donor who donated a stem cell graft to a child with acute myeloid leukemia. Specimen: PBMCs from the stem cell graft donor, collected from the stem cell graft. DNA of the CDR3: TGTGCCACCAGTGGGTTAGGACAGGGGAACGAGGAAGGCTACACCTTC. Translated: CATSGLGQGNEEGYTF.